The clone carrying this TCR beta chain was seen only once. Those enrolled, adults aged roughly 18 to 100 years, came from roughly 22 US areas. The data derive from a study of blood T cell repertoires in COVID-19. TCRdb keeps only in-frame clones here, not all; method: immunoSEQ multiplex PCR. The repertoire has over 200,000 clones, roughly 90% of them found once; the top ten carry roughly 9%. Germline-derived CDR1 and CDR2 are MDHEN and SYDVKM. This CDR3 comprises 14 residues. With 6 bases clipped from V and 5 bases from J, the junction kept 8 bases outside the gene matches. The chain recombines TRBV28 with TRBJ2-7, with 9 bases identical to TRBD1. The clonotype originates from a man aged 40-49 years who had recovered from COVID-19. The sequenced sample consisted of PBMCs or T cells enriched from blood (not recorded which). The CDR3 DNA sequence: TGTGCCAGCAGCCTCCGGGACAGGGTTGACGAGCAGTACTTC. It codes for CASSLRDRVDEQYF.